This T cell receptor (beta chain) is from a study of graft-versus-host responses after intestinal transplantation. Produced via immunoSEQ multiplex PCR; TCRdb's table is partial and in-frame only. The sample holds around 100,000 clones, roughly 93% seen once. Note on this clone: Its specificity is unknown.

The CDR3 contains 15 residues. V shed 2 bases, J shed 1 base, and the junction held 1 base outside the gene matches. The germline CDR1 and CDR2 sequences are MNHNY and SVGAGI (reference sequence). The starting material was unstimulated CD8+ T cells sorted from spleen or lymph node cells, obtained before intestinal transplant. The rearrangement links TRBV6-6 to TRBJ2-2, with 7 bases matching TRBD1. The sequence came from a human donor who received an intestinal transplant. The CDR3 loop reads CASSYGTENTGELFF. CDR3 DNA sequence: TGTGCCAGCAGTTACGGGACAGAGAACACCGGGGAGCTGTTTTTT.